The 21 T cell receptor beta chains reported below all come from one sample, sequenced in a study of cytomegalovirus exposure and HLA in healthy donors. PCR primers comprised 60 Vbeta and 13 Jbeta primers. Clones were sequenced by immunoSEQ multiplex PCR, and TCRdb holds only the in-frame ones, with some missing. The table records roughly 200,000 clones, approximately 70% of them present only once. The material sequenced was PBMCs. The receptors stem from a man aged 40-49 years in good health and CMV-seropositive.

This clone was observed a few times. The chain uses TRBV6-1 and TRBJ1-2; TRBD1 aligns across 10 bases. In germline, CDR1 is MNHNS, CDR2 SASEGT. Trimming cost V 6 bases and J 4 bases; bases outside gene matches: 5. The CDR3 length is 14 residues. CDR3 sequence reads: CASRTGGAFYGYTF. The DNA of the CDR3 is TGTGCCAGCAGGACAGGGGGCGCGTTCTATGGCTACACCTTC.

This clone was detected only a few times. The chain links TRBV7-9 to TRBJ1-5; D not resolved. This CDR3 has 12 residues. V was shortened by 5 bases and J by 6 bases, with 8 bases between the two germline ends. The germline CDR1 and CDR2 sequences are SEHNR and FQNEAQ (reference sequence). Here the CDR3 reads CASSLPFQPQHF. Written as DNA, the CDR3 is TGTGCCAGCAGCCTCCCCTTTCAGCCCCAGCATTTT.

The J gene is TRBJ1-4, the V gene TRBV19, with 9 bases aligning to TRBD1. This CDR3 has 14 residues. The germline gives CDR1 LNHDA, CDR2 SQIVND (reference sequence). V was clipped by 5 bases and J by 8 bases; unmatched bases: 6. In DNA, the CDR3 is TGTGCCAGTAGTCCGACAGGGGGACGGGAAAAACTGTTTTTT. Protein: CASSPTGGREKLFF.

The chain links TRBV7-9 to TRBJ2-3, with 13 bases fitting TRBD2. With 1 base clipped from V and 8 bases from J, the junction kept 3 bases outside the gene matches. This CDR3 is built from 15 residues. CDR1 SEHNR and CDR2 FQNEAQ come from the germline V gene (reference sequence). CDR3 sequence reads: CASSLGLAGGGTQYF. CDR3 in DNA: TGTGCCAGCAGCTTAGGACTAGCGGGGGGCGGTACGCAGTATTTT.

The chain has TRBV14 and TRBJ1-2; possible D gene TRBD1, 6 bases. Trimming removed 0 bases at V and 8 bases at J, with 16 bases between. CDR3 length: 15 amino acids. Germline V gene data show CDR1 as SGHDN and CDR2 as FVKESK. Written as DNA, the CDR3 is TGTGCCAGCAGCCAAGAGGTGACAGGACGATGGGGCTACACCTTC. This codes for CASSQEVTGRWGYTF.

CDR3 loop: CASSLDPGQPQHF. CDR3 coding DNA: TGTGCCAGCAGCTTAGACCCAGGTCAGCCCCAGCATTTT. The chain couples TRBV7-9 to TRBJ1-5; D gene unclear. Per germline, CDR1 SEHNR and CDR2 FQNEAQ (reference sequence). The CDR3 has 13 amino acids. Trimming shortened V by 1 base and J by 6 bases, and 7 bases separated the two germline ends.

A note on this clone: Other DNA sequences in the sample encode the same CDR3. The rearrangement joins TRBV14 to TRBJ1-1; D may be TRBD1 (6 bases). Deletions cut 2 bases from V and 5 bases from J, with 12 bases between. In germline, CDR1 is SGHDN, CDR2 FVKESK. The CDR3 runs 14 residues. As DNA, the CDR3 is TGTGCCAGCAGCCAAAGCGGGGGGCGAACTGAAGCTTTCTTT. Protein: CASSQSGGRTEAFF.

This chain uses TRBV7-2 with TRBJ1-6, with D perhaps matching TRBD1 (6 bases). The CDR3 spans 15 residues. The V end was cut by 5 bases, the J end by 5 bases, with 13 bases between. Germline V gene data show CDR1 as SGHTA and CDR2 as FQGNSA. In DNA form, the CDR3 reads TGTGCCAGCAGCACAGACAGGATCAATAATTCACCCCTCCACTTT. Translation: CASSTDRINNSPLHF.

Here the CDR3 reads CASSAGRKTSGGSGELFF. The CDR3 DNA is TGTGCCAGCAGCGCCGGCCGCAAGACTAGCGGGGGTTCCGGGGAGCTGTTTTTT. This chain connects TRBV4-2 to TRBJ2-2; 12 positions match TRBD2. The CDR3 has 18 residues. The germline CDR1 and CDR2 sequences are LGHNA and YNFKEQ. Trimming cost V 5 bases and J 6 bases; bases outside gene matches: 13.

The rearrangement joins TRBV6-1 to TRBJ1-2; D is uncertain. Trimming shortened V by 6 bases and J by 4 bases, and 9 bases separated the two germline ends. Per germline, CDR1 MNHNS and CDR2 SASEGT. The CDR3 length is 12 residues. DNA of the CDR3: TGTGCCAGCAGCGGAGCCCTCTATGGCTACACCTTC. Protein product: CASSGALYGYTF.

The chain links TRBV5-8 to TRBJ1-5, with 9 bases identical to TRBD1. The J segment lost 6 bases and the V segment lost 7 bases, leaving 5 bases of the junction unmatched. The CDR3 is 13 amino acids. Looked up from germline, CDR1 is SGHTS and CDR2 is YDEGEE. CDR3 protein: CASRTGEGQPQHF. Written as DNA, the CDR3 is TGTGCCAGCCGGACAGGGGAAGGTCAGCCCCAGCATTTT.

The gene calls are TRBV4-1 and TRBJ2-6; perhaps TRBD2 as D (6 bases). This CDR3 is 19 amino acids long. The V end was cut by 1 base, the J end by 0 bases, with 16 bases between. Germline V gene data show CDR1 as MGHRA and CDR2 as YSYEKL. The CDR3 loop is CASSQGTIGRNSGANVLTF. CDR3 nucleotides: TGCGCCAGCAGCCAAGGTACGATTGGGAGGAACTCTGGGGCCAACGTCCTGACTTTC.

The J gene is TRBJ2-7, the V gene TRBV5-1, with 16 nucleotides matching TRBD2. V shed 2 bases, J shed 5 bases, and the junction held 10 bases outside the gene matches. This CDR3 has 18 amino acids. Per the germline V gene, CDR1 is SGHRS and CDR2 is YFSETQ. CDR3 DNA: TGCGCCAGCAGCTTAGGTCCGGGACTAGCGGGGGGGCCACACGAGCAGTACTTC. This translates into CASSLGPGLAGGPHEQYF.

CDR3: CASSSKPYGDTQYF. CDR3 nucleotides: TGTGCCAGCAGCAGTAAGCCCTACGGAGATACGCAGTATTTT. The rearrangement links TRBV7-8 to TRBJ2-3; no clear D. Germline V gene lookup returns CDR1 SGHVS and CDR2 FQNEAQ. CDR3 length: 14 amino acids. V gave up 5 bases and J gave up 5 bases, with 14 bases separating them.

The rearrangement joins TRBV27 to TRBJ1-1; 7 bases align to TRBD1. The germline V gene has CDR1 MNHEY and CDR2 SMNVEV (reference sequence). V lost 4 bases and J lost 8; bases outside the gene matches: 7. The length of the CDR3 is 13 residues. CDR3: CASSYPGQPEAFF. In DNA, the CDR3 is TGTGCCAGCAGTTACCCGGGACAGCCAGAAGCTTTCTTT.

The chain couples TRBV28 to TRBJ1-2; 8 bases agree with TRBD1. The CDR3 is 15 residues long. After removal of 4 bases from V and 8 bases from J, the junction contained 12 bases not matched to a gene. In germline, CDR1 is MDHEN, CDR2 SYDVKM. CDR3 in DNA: TGTGCCAGCAGTTCGTCCCGACAGGGGATTAGGGGCTACACCTTC. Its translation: CASSSSRQGIRGYTF.

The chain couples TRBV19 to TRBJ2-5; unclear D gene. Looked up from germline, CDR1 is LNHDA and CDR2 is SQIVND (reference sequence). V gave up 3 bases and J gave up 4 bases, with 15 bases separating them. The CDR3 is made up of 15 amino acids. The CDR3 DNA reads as TGTGCCAGTAGTATCTCGAGTAGCACGGGAGAGACCCAGTACTTC. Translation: CASSISSSTGETQYF.

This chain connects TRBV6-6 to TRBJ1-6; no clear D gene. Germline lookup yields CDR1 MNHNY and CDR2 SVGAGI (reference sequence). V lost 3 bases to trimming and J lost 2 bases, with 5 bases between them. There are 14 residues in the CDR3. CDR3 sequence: CASSYTAYNSPLHF. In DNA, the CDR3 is TGTGCCAGCAGTTATACAGCCTATAATTCACCCCTCCACTTT.

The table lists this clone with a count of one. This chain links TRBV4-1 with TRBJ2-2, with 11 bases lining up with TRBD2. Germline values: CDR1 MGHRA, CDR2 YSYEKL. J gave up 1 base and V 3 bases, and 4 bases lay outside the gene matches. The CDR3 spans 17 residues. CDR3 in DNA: TGCGCCAGCAGCCAGAAACTAGCGGGGGTGAACACCGGGGAGCTGTTTTTT. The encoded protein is CASSQKLAGVNTGELFF.

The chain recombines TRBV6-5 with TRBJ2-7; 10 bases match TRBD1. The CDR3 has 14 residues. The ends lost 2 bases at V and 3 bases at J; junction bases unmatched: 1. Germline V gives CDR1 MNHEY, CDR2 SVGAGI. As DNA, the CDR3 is TGTGCCAGCAGTTACAGGGACAGGGGCTACGAGCAGTACTTC. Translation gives CASSYRDRGYEQYF.

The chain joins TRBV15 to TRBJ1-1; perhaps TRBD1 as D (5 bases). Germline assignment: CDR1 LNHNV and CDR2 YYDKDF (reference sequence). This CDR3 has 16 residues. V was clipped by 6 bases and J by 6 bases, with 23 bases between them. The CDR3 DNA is TGTGCCACCAGTCCCTCGGGGACGACTAGGTCGTCTGAAGCTTTCTTT. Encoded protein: CATSPSGTTRSSEAFF.